Below, 29 T cell receptor beta chains from the same sample are listed, as sequenced in a study of identical twins. One entry per CDR3 protein results from TCRdb running MiXCR on the 5' RACE reads. The sample holds hundreds of thousands of distinct CDR3 sequences, roughly 9% seen once. The sample also formed part of further work on yellow fever vaccine responses in identical twins.

Specimen: CD8+ T cells sorted from blood. The receptors were sampled from a woman aged 18-30 years in good health.

This clonotype was seen only a few times. The gene calls are TRBV24-1 and TRBJ2-6, with D hard to call. The germline CDR1 and CDR2 sequences are KGHDR and SFDVKD. There are 17 residues in the CDR3. The V end lost 5 bases, the J end lost 0 bases, and 13 bases lay between the germline ends. The CDR3 sequence is CATSANPTDSGANVLTF. As DNA, the CDR3 is TGTGCCACCAGTGCGAACCCCACCGACTCTGGGGCCAACGTCCTGACTTTC.

The chain is built from TRBV2 and TRBJ2-2; 10 bases agree with TRBD1. The CDR3 has 15 residues. J was trimmed by 8 bases and V by 4 bases; bases with no gene match: 7. Germline CDR1 reads SNHLY; CDR2 reads FYNNEI. The CDR3 loop reads CASSVWTGGTGELFF. The CDR3 nucleotides are TGTGCCAGCAGTGTCTGGACAGGGGGGACTGGGGAGCTGTTTTTT.

This rearrangement joins TRBV27 to TRBJ2-5, with D possibly called TRBD1 or TRBD2 (6 bases each). The CDR3 contains 19 residues. The germline gives CDR1 MNHEY, CDR2 SMNVEV (reference sequence). Trimming took 2 bases from V and 1 from J, leaving 23 bases between them. The DNA for the CDR3 is TGTGCCAGCAGTTTAATAGCCGGGGAGTGGGGGGCCCCCCAAGAGACCCAGTACTTC. Its translation is CASSLIAGEWGAPQETQYF.

This clonotype was recorded at least ten times. The gene calls are TRBV27 and TRBJ2-5; weak D call: TRBD2 (5 bases). Trimming left V 5 bases short and J 2 bases short, with 12 bases between. The CDR3 totals 14 residues. Per germline, CDR1 MNHEY and CDR2 SMNVEV (reference sequence). DNA of the CDR3: TGTGCCAGCAGTCCCTCCGGAGGACAAGAGACCCAGTACTTC. Its protein is CASSPSGGQETQYF.

This clonotype was seen more than once but under ten times. The chain couples TRBV19 to TRBJ2-1; maybe TRBD2 (5 bases). Germline V lookup: CDR1 LNHDA, CDR2 SQIVND (reference sequence). V was cut by 1 base and J by 13 bases, with 8 bases left in between. The CDR3 spans 11 residues. CDR3 nucleotides: TGTGCCAGTAGTATAGGAGGGCACCAGTTCTTC. Residues: CASSIGGHQFF.

This clonotype was seen a few times. The junction departs from the called germline gene at one end, perhaps through a read error. V gene TRBV7-7 combines with J gene TRBJ2-4, with D possibly being TRBD2 (5 bases). CDR1 and CDR2 from the germline V gene are SSHAT and FNYEAQ (reference sequence). This CDR3 region has 16 residues. Here the CDR3 reads CASRRTTRKAKNIQYF. In DNA, the CDR3 is TGTGCTAGCAGAAGAACAACTAGGAAGGCCAAAAACATTCAGTACTTC.

There are a few counts of this clonotype. This chain connects TRBV9 to TRBJ2-7, with a possible D match to TRBD2 (5 bases). This CDR3 spans 16 amino acids. V gave up 0 bases and J gave up 4 bases, with 17 bases separating them. Germline V gene data show CDR1 as SGDLS and CDR2 as YYNGEE. CDR3 bases: TGTGCCAGCAGCGTAGATCGAGGAGGCGGGTGGTACGAGCAGTACTTC. Translating it yields CASSVDRGGGWYEQYF.

This clonotype showed up just a few times. The CDR3 DNA sequence: TGTGCCAGCAGCTTAGAGATCAACTCCTACGAGCAGTACTTC. Residues: CASSLEINSYEQYF. J is TRBJ2-7 and V is TRBV7-6; D remains ambiguous. V dropped 1 base and J dropped 0 bases, with 7 bases sitting between them. The CDR3 is 14 residues long. Germline V gene data show CDR1 as SGHVS and CDR2 as FNYEAQ.

This clonotype was detected only a few times. The V gene is TRBV27, the J gene TRBJ2-2; a weak D match, TRBD2 (5 bases). V dropped 4 bases and J dropped 6 bases, with 12 bases sitting between them. Per the germline V gene, CDR1 is MNHEY and CDR2 is SMNVEV (reference sequence). The CDR3 loop spans 14 amino acids. CDR3 sequence reads: CASSWGVGSGELFF. The CDR3 nucleotides read TGTGCCAGCAGTTGGGGAGTGGGGTCCGGGGAGCTGTTTTTT.

This clonotype showed up just a few times. The CDR3 DNA reads as TGTGCCAGCTCACATGACAGGGGCCAAACGAAGCTACAAGAGACCCAGTACTTC. Translation gives CASSHDRGQTKLQETQYF. This chain connects TRBV18 to TRBJ2-5; TRBD1 matches at 8 bases. Germline V gene lookup returns CDR1 KGHSH and CDR2 LQKENI. V trimming: 4 bases; J trimming: 2 bases; junction bases outside the gene matches: 15. This CDR3 spans 18 amino acids.

The gene calls are TRBV20-1 and TRBJ2-1; TRBD2 is a possible D gene (6 bases). The V end was cut by 7 bases, the J end by 3 bases, with 16 bases between. CDR3 length: 14 residues. In germline, CDR1 is DFQATT, CDR2 SNEGSKA (reference sequence). CDR3 loop: CSVKLARNYNEQFF. The CDR3 DNA reads as TGCAGTGTCAAACTAGCCAGGAACTACAATGAGCAGTTCTTC.

This clonotype was seen ten or more times. The chain is built from TRBV6-1 and TRBJ2-1; D gene ambiguous. Trimming took off 6 bases at V and 8 bases at J, with 14 bases between the two ends. The CDR3 is 13 residues long. Germline V CDR1 and CDR2: MNHNS, SASEGT. The DNA of the CDR3 is TGTGCCAGCAGCCCGAGACATTGGGATGAGCAGTTCTTC. It is translated as CASSPRHWDEQFF.

With respect to this clonotype: A junction boundary mismatches the germline segment, possibly from a read error. This chain joins TRBV12-3 or TRBV12-4 and TRBJ2-7; 10 nucleotides agree with TRBD1. The CDR3 is made up of 19 amino acids. CDR3 sequence (DNA): TGTGCCATCAGTTACACCCCTCAAAAATCCGGGACAGGGGCCTACGAGCAGTACTTC. Translated, it gives CAISYTPQKSGTGAYEQYF.

The sample holds a few counts of this clonotype. The chain has TRBV6-4 and TRBJ2-1; D unclear. The CDR3 covers 14 residues. The germline V and J ends were trimmed by 2 bases and 4 bases, with 9 bases remaining between them. Germline V gene sequence: CDR1 MRHNA, CDR2 SNTAGT. CDR3: CASSDGYDYNEQFF. In DNA form, the CDR3 reads TGTGCCAGCAGTGACGGATACGATTACAATGAGCAGTTCTTC.

This clonotype showed up many times. The rearrangement uses TRBV4-3 and TRBJ1-1; 8 nucleotides agree with TRBD1. The germline V gene encodes CDR1 LGHNA and CDR2 YSLEER. The CDR3 runs to 13 residues. After removal of 7 bases from V and 5 bases from J, the junction contained 6 bases not matched to a gene. The CDR3 is CASTPTGATEAFF. The CDR3, as DNA: TGCGCCAGCACCCCGACAGGGGCGACTGAAGCTTTCTTT.

The V gene is TRBV20-1, the J gene TRBJ1-5, with 7 positions matching TRBD1. Germline CDR1 and CDR2: DFQATT and SNEGSKA (reference sequence). CDR3 size: 15 residues. V was pared by 5 bases and J by 2 bases, with 9 bases of the junction left unmatched. The CDR3 here is CSAPDREDGNQPQHF. Written as DNA, the CDR3 is TGCAGTGCTCCAGACAGGGAGGATGGCAATCAGCCCCAGCATTTT.

This chain connects TRBV11-2 to TRBJ2-7, with 10 bases matching TRBD2. After removal of 7 bases from V and 4 bases from J, the junction contained 13 bases not matched to a gene. The germline V gene encodes CDR1 SGHAT and CDR2 FQNNGV. The CDR3 contains 16 residues. CDR3 DNA sequence: TGTGCCAGCATAAAGCGGGAGGGCGACTATTTTTACGAGCAGTACTTC. It yields the protein CASIKREGDYFYEQYF. Using reference TRBV11-2 and TRBJ2-7 for the parts outside the CDR3, the full variable domain is EAGVAQSPRYKIIEKRQSVAFWCNPISGHATLYWYQQILGQGPKLLIQFQNNGVVDDSQLPKDRFSAERLKGVDSTLKIQPAKLEDSAVYLCASIKREGDYFYEQYFGPGTRLTVT.

This clonotype was picked up a small number of times. This rearrangement joins TRBV18 to TRBJ2-7, with 7 bases matching TRBD1. The J segment lost 4 bases and the V segment lost 2 bases, leaving 11 bases of the junction unmatched. There are 16 residues in the CDR3. Germline V gene sequence: CDR1 KGHSH, CDR2 LQKENI. As DNA, the CDR3 is TGTGCCAGCTCACCAAGAGAGGGACAGAAAAAATACGAGCAGTACTTC. Translated, it gives CASSPREGQKKYEQYF.

This sequence joins TRBV20-1 and TRBJ1-5; D gene ambiguous. This CDR3 has 16 residues. The V end was cut by 3 bases, the J end by 0 bases, with 15 bases between. Germline V gives CDR1 DFQATT, CDR2 SNEGSKA (reference sequence). CDR3 region: CSASATSSYSNQPQHF. CDR3 sequence (DNA): TGCAGTGCTAGTGCAACCAGCTCTTATAGCAATCAGCCCCAGCATTTT.

To note about this clonotype: Just one base apart from a much larger clone, this may be a read error. The chain has TRBV20-1 and TRBJ2-7; weak D call: TRBD2 (5 bases). V was cut by 0 bases and J by 3 bases, with 12 bases left in between. Germline V gives CDR1 DFQATT, CDR2 SNEGSKA (reference sequence). This CDR3 has 14 residues. CDR3 bases: TGCAGTGCTAGAGATGTACCCGCGGGCTACGAGCAGTACTTC. Translation gives CSARDVPAGYEQYF.

The table lists this clonotype with many counts. The V and J genes are TRBV7-9 and TRBJ2-5, with TRBD1 identical over 9 bases. The CDR3 is 14 amino acids. V dropped 4 bases and J dropped 5; count of bases not matched to a gene: 5. The germline V gene has CDR1 SEHNR and CDR2 FQNEAQ (reference sequence). The CDR3 DNA reads as TGTGCCAGCAGCTGGGACAGGGCTTGGGAGACCCAGTACTTC. This encodes CASSWDRAWETQYF.

This clonotype has just a few counts. The chain is built from TRBV28 and TRBJ2-7; 7 bases line up with TRBD2. Trimming cost V 6 bases and J 0 bases; bases outside gene matches: 11. The CDR3 loop spans 16 amino acids. Germline V CDR1 and CDR2: MDHEN, SYDVKM. The CDR3 sequence is CASSPRRGVASYEQYF. CDR3 nucleotide sequence: TGTGCCAGCAGCCCCAGACGGGGGGTCGCCTCCTACGAGCAGTACTTC.

This clonotype was observed at least ten times. The junction departs from the called germline gene at one end, perhaps through a read error. The rearrangement uses TRBV20-1 and TRBJ2-7, with D possibly being TRBD1 (5 bases). In germline, CDR1 is DFQATT, CDR2 SNEGSKA (reference sequence). This CDR3 is built from 11 residues. Written as DNA, the CDR3 is TGCAGTGCTAGAGATGGGGCTTTGTCTCTCTTC. It codes for CSARDGALSLF.

This clonotype was detected many times. The V call is TRBV7-9, the J call TRBJ2-2; no reliable D call. The CDR3 spans 16 residues. Germline V gene data show CDR1 as SEHNR and CDR2 as FQNEAQ (reference sequence). Trimming removed 5 bases from V and 0 bases from J, with 13 bases in between. The CDR3: CASSPIDPPNTGELFF. The CDR3, as DNA: TGTGCCAGCAGCCCAATCGACCCGCCGAACACCGGGGAGCTGTTTTTT.

This clonotype has at least ten counts. This chain uses TRBV29-1 with TRBJ2-7, with 10 bases fitting TRBD1. The CDR3 contains 13 residues. From germline, CDR1 is SQVTM and CDR2 ANQGSEA. The trim removed 1 base at V and 3 bases at J, leaving 0 bases unmatched. In nucleotides, the CDR3 is TGCAGCGTTGAAGGGACAGGGGGCTACGAGCAGTACTTC. Protein sequence: CSVEGTGGYEQYF.

This clonotype was detected ten times or more. The rearrangement joins TRBV10-3 to TRBJ2-3; D may be TRBD1 (5 bases). Trimming cost V 0 bases and J 4 bases, with 17 bases left between them. This CDR3 is built from 17 residues. Germline lookup yields CDR1 ENHRY and CDR2 SYGVKD. In nucleotides, the CDR3 is TGTGCCATCAGTGAGTCGACTCGACAGAAGGGTTCAGATACGCAGTATTTT. It is translated as CAISESTRQKGSDTQYF.

V and J are TRBV7-2 and TRBJ1-5; D gene unclear. The CDR3 is 14 amino acids. V lost 3 bases and J lost 5, with 11 bases in between. Germline V gives CDR1 SGHTA, CDR2 FQGNSA. The CDR3 region is CASSFIFSDQPQHF. The CDR3 nucleotides read TGTGCCAGCAGCTTTATTTTCAGCGATCAGCCCCAGCATTTT.

The CDR3 coding sequence is TGTGCCAGCACTGGGAAAAGGGCTGAAGCTTTCTTT. It specifies CASTGKRAEAFF. V gene TRBV2 combines with J gene TRBJ1-1; the D is unclear. This CDR3 has 12 residues. V was clipped by 7 bases and J by 6 bases, with 12 bases between them. CDR1 and CDR2 from the germline V gene are SNHLY and FYNNEI.

This clonotype appeared many times. The CDR3 here is CSVEVRDRGETQYF. Here the CDR3 DNA reads TGCAGCGTTGAAGTTCGGGACAGGGGAGAGACCCAGTACTTC. J is TRBJ2-5 and V is TRBV29-1, with 10 positions matching TRBD1. The CDR3 sequence is 14 residues long. Germline V gene sequence: CDR1 SQVTM, CDR2 ANQGSEA. V shed 1 base and J 4 bases; nucleotides not matched to a gene: 3.